This T cell receptor beta chain came from a study of CD8 T cells in ankylosing spondylitis. Study-level results: A CD8+ phenotype characterized the disease-linked clones, which were relatively rare in peripheral blood. Ankylosing spondylitis blood seemed to carry a telltale TCR beta motif made of several highly homologous variants. A number of the motif variants had already been described in reactive arthritis synovial fluid and blood.

TCRdb passed the 5' RACE reads through MiXCR, listing each CDR3 protein once. The profile covers a few hundred thousand distinct CDR3 sequences, with about 22% appearing a single time and around 16% taken by the ten largest. V lost 6 bases to trimming and J lost 6 bases; unmatched junction nucleotides: 4. This CDR3 is built from 14 residues. Per germline, CDR1 ENHRY and CDR2 SYGVKD. In regard to this clonotype: No antigen is known for it.

This TCR derives from a male donor with ankylosing spondylitis. The sequenced material came from blood, either unsorted or a sorted T cell fraction (not recorded which). The chain couples TRBV10-3 to TRBJ1-4; 10 nucleotides match TRBD1. The CDR3 bases are TGTGCCATCAGCGCGGACAGGGGGGATGAAAAACTGTTTTTT. As protein: CAISADRGDEKLFF.